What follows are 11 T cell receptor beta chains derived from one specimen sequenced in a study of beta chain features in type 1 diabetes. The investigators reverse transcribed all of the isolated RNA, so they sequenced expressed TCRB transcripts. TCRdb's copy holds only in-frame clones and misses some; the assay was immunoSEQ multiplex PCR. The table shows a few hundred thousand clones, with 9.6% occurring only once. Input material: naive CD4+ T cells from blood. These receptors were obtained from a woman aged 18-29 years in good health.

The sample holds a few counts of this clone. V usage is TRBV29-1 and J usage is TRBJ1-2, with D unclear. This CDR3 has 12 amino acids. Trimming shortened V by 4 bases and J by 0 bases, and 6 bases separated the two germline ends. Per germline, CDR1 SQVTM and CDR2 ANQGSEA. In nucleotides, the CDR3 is TGCAGCGTTGCCAGATCTAACTATGGCTACACCTTC. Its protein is CSVARSNYGYTF.

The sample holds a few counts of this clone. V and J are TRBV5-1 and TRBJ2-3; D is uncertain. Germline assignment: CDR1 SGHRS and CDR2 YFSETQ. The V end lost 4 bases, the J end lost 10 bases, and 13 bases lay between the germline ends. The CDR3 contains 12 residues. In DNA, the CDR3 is TGCGCCAGCAGCGGGCAGGATACCTCGCAGTATTTT. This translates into CASSGQDTSQYF.

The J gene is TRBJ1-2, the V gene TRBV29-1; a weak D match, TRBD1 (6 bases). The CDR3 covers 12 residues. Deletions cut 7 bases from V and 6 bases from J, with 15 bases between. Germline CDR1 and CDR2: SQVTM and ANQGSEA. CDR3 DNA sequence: TGCAGCGCCCAGAGGGGGAACAATGGCTACACCTTC. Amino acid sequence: CSAQRGNNGYTF. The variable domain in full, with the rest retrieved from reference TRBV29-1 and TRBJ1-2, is SAVISQKPSRDICQRGTSLTIQCQVDSQVTMMFWYRQQPGQSLTLIATANQGSEATYESGFVIDKFPISRPNLTFSTLTVSNMSPEDSSIYLCSAQRGNNGYTFGSGTRLTVV.

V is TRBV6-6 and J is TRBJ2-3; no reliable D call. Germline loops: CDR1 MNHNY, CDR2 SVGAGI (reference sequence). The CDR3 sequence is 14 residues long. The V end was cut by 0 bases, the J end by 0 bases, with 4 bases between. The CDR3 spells CASSYSRSTDTQYF. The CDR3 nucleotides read TGTGCCAGCAGTTACTCCCGGAGCACAGATACGCAGTATTTT.

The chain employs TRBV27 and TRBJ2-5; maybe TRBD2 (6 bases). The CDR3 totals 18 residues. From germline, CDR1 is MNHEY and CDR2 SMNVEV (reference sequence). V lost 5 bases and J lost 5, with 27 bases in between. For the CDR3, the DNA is TGTGCCAGCAGTCCTCCGGGGGAACTTAGTTCCCTTCACGAGACCCAGTACTTC. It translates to CASSPPGELSSLHETQYF.

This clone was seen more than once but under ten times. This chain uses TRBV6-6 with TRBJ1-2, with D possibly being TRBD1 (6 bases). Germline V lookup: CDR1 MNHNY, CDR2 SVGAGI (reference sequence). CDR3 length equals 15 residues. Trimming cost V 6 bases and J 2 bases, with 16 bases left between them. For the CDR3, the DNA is TGTGCCAGCAGAACAGGACAGCTTCAAAACTATGGCTACACCTTC. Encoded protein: CASRTGQLQNYGYTF.

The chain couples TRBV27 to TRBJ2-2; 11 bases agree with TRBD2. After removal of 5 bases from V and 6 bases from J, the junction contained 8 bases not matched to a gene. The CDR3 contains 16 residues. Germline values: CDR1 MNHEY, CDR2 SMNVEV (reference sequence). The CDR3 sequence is CASSPLAGGEAGELFF. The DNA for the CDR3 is TGTGCCAGCAGTCCTTTAGCGGGAGGGGAGGCCGGGGAGCTGTTTTTT.

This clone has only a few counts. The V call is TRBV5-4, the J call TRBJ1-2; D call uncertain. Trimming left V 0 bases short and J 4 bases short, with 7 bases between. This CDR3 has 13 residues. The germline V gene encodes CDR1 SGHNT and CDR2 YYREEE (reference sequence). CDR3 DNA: TGTGCCAGCAGCTTGGACAGTACCTATGGCTACACCTTC. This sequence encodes CASSLDSTYGYTF.

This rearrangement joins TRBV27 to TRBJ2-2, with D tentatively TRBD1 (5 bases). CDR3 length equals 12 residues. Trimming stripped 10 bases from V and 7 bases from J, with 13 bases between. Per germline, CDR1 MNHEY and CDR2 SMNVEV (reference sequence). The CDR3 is CATMRTHGELFF. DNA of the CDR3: TGTGCCACCATGCGGACACACGGGGAGCTGTTTTTT.

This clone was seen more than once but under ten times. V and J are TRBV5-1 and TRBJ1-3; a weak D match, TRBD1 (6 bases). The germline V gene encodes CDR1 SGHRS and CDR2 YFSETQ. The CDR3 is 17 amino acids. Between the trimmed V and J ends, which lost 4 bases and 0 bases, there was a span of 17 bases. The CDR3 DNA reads TGCGCCAGCAGCCCGGTGACAGGATCGCTCTCTGGAAACACCATATATTTT. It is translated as CASSPVTGSLSGNTIYF. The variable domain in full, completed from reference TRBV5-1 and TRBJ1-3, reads KAGVTQTPRYLIKTRGQQVTLSCSPISGHRSVSWYQQTPGQGLQFLFEYFSETQRNKGNFPGRFSGRQFSNSRSEMNVSTLELGDSALYLCASSPVTGSLSGNTIYFGEGSWLTVV.

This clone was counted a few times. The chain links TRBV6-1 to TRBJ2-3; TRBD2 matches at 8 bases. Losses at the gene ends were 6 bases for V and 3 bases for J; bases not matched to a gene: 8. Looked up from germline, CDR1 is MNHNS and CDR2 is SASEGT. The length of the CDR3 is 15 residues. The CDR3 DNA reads TGTGCCAGCAGCGTAGCGGGATGGGCTACAGATACGCAGTATTTT. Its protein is CASSVAGWATDTQYF.